One T cell receptor beta chain is described in this entry. This clonotype was observed a few times. What this receptor recognizes is not known. Within one base of it there is no much larger clone, and no base qualities were kept. This sample is drawn from a study of T cells in Graves' hyperthyroidism and ophthalmopathy (dated 2019 in TCRdb). Concerning the study at large: Peripheral blood was sampled at the time of initial diagnosis, prior to any treatment. After sampling, hyperthyroidism patients received methimazole starting at 30 mg daily, and ophthalmopathy patients received high-dose intravenous methylprednisolone. The paper reports TCR Vbeta CDR3 sequencing of over 130 peripheral blood samples: approximately 41 ophthalmopathy, about 75 hyperthyroidism and some 17 progressor patients. The approximately 100 discovery patients were divided at random into training and test sets in a 7:3 ratio. An independent validation cohort of 18 to 20 hyperthyroidism patients and 17 patients who later progressed to ophthalmopathy tested prospective prediction of ophthalmopathy. The study also compared thyroid tissue and blood T-cell repertoires from more than 5 Graves' hyperthyroidism patients. To identify TCR V-J signatures that set the groups apart, the researchers used a discovery cohort of approximately 98 patients, made up of approximately 43 with Graves' ophthalmopathy and 57 with stable Graves' hyperthyroidism.

The CDR3 runs 14 residues from the cysteine to the phenylalanine. Solely the CDR3 DNA is kept, with 42 bases framed from the first base. V has 2 bases trimmed and J has 13 bases trimmed; junction bases matching no gene number 8. CDR1 MGHDK and CDR2 SYGVNS are derived from the germline V gene. The TCR beta CDR3 regions were amplified from the RNA transcripts. The TCR CDR3 was subjected to a first round of RT-PCR using the HTBI primer set and the Qiagen OneStep RT-PCR kit. A second multiplex PCR round built the libraries, followed by size selection and purification. Libraries were sequenced paired-end with 100 bp reads on an Illumina HiSeq2000. Per the original workflow: SOAPnuke was used to process the raw data, throwing out any read that contained adapters or uncalled bases, had a mean Phred below 15, or lacked an exact constant-primer or identifier match. COPE v1.2.5 was used to merge high-quality paired reads, and clonotypes were defined as unique nucleotide sequences. MiTCR v1.1 was used to align the clonotypes against IMGT TRBV, TRBD and TRBJ reference segments. The analysis was restricted to V-J combinations with a frequency above 0.0001, which together covered over 99% of the repertoires. The TCS score was defined as the ratio of F50 (clonal expansion) to E x V (chaos), calculated using BLOSUM62-based TCRdist between CDR3 peptides within each V-J. Welch's t-statistics and random forest reduced 514 V-J features to 13, which were used in a naive Bayes classifier (R e1071). The public reads were reprocessed in TCRdb via fastp at Q25 and MiXCR, keeping in-frame beta chains. Duplicate CDR3 protein sequences are folded into a single record with the most common DNA and genes. The V and J calls and clone size come from TCRdb's table, not from the authors' own analysis. Recorded for this sample are hundreds of thousands of distinct CDR3 sequences; 15% to 19% of them occurred a single time. The ten largest clones capture almost 8% of the sample.

Stable Graves' hyperthyroidism was defined as the absence of progression to ophthalmopathy over 18 months of follow-up. The hyperthyroidism patients were between 18 and 65 years old and newly diagnosed, with a disease duration of less than 2 months. Any patient with an uncontrolled infection, another autoimmune disease, pregnancy or lactation was excluded. Diagnoses were established on the basis of clinical symptoms, serum thyroxine and TRAb, thyroid ultrasound, and orbital computed tomography. PBMCs were isolated from about 10 ml of fresh peripheral blood by Ficoll-Paque density gradient centrifugation. Total RNA was extracted with Trizol reagent, and quality was checked on an Agilent 2100 Bioanalyzer. The investigation overall reported the following: A 13 V-J signature model separated ophthalmopathy from stable hyperthyroidism, with about 88% sensitivity and around 84% specificity in cross-validation and 80%/75% in testing. During validation, the model predicted progression to ophthalmopathy a median of around 6 months ahead of onset, with roughly 65% sensitivity and roughly 75% specificity. Sample size was not statistically predetermined, and blinding of investigators to group allocation was not performed. Blood samples also contained most of the expanded thyroid clonotypes (frequency above 0.001), which suggests that blood repertoires may reflect thyroid immune responses.

The sequenced material came from blood. This sequence uses TRBV25-1 and TRBJ2-1, with 10 central nucleotides matching TRBD2. The TCR was taken from a woman aged 18-29 years with Graves' hyperthyroidism. The base sequence is TGTGCCAGCAGTGAAAGCGGGGGGGCTACATTCCAGTTCTTC. It encodes CASSESGGATFQFF.